Following are 29 T cell receptor beta chains from one sample sequenced in a study of blood T cells in healthy people across ages. Together with a sample-barcoded 5' primer, a J-beta primer mix was included in a second PCR lasting roughly 7 to 11 cycles. TCRdb re-called the 5' RACE reads with MiXCR, one entry per CDR3 protein. The data hold 800,000 or so distinct CDR3 sequences, with approximately 59% observed a single time. Sequencing was done on a sample of blood. Source of these receptors: a man younger than 45 in good health.

This clonotype was observed once. CDR3 DNA sequence: TGCAGTGCTAGAAAGCCTTTCCGGGACAGACCAAGTATGAACACTGAAGCTTTCTTT. Amino acids: CSARKPFRDRPSMNTEAFF. The rearrangement uses TRBV20-1 and TRBJ1-1, with 7 nucleotides matching TRBD1. This CDR3 is built from 19 residues. CDR1 DFQATT and CDR2 SNEGSKA come from the germline V gene (reference sequence). V trimming: 2 bases; J trimming: 0 bases; junction bases outside the gene matches: 18.

The chain joins TRBV27 to TRBJ1-4; D call uncertain. This CDR3 spans 15 amino acids. V was cut by 2 bases and J by 4 bases, with 11 bases left in between. From germline, CDR1 is MNHEY and CDR2 SMNVEV (reference sequence). The CDR3 protein is CASSLVNRINEKLFF. DNA for the CDR3: TGTGCCAGCAGTTTAGTAAACAGAATTAATGAAAAACTGTTTTTT.

Points on this clonotype: The junction departs from the called germline gene at one end, perhaps through a read error. The chain carries TRBV19 and TRBJ2-1; 7 bases line up with TRBD1. This CDR3 region has 13 residues. The germline gives CDR1 LNHDA, CDR2 SQIVND (reference sequence). Here the CDR3 reads CASTYRGYSEQFF. The CDR3 DNA is TGTGCCAGTACCTACAGGGGATACAGTGAGCAGTTCTTC.

The chain joins TRBV5-1 to TRBJ2-3; 7 nucleotides match TRBD1. The germline V gene has CDR1 SGHRS and CDR2 YFSETQ. V shed 4 bases and J 6 bases; nucleotides not matched to a gene: 11. This CDR3 is built from 15 residues. CDR3 in DNA: TGCGCCAGCAGCGAGACCGGGACCAGGGGGGATACGCAGTATTTT. As protein: CASSETGTRGDTQYF.

This chain connects TRBV7-2 to TRBJ2-1; D unclear. Germline-derived CDR1 and CDR2 are SGHTA and FQGNSA. The CDR3 consists of 13 residues. V was pared by 3 bases and J by 4 bases, with 7 bases between. The chain's CDR3 is CASSFGQYNEQFF. For the CDR3, the DNA is TGTGCCAGCAGCTTTGGGCAGTACAATGAGCAGTTCTTC.

The chain recombines TRBV6-5 with TRBJ1-1; possible D gene TRBD1, 6 bases. The V end lost 1 base, the J end lost 0 bases, and 9 bases lay between the germline ends. The CDR3 is 15 residues long. Germline CDR1 MNHEY, CDR2 SVGAGI. The CDR3 here is CASSYFGGLNTEAFF. CDR3 nucleotide sequence: TGTGCCAGCAGTTACTTCGGGGGCCTGAACACTGAAGCTTTCTTT.

J is TRBJ2-5 and V is TRBV29-1, with a tentative D call TRBD2 (5 bases). The V and J ends lost 3 bases and 1 base respectively, with 9 bases between them. Germline V lookup: CDR1 SQVTM, CDR2 ANQGSEA. The CDR3 is made up of 13 amino acids. The CDR3 sequence is CSVDQDFQETQYF. DNA for the CDR3: TGCAGCGTTGATCAGGACTTCCAAGAGACCCAGTACTTC.

This sequence joins TRBV5-1 and TRBJ2-5, with D maybe TRBD2 (7 bases). The germline V gene has CDR1 SGHRS and CDR2 YFSETQ. The CDR3 sequence is 16 residues long. Trimming left V 2 bases short and J 11 bases short, with 25 bases between. Here the CDR3 DNA reads TGCGCCAGCAGCTTTTCGGTAGGGGGGGCAAGAAATGAGCAGTACTTC. It is translated as CASSFSVGGARNEQYF.

This clonotype was observed a few times. This chain connects TRBV30 to TRBJ2-3, with D tentatively TRBD1 (6 bases). V lost 3 bases and J 4 bases, leaving 14 bases between the germline ends. Germline V gives CDR1 GTSNPN, CDR2 SVGIG (reference sequence). This CDR3 region has 14 residues. The CDR3 here is CAWSRRGYSDTQYF. The CDR3 nucleotides are TGTGCCTGGAGCCGAAGGGGGTATTCAGATACGCAGTATTTT.

The chain combines TRBV20-1 with TRBJ2-4; TRBD1 or TRBD2 may be the D gene (7 bases each). This CDR3 has 15 amino acids. Germline V gene lookup returns CDR1 DFQATT and CDR2 SNEGSKA (reference sequence). V lost 1 base to trimming and J lost 2 bases, with 12 bases between them. CDR3 in amino acids: CSARGDSGTKNIQYF. The CDR3 DNA reads as TGCAGTGCTAGAGGGGACAGCGGGACCAAAAACATTCAGTACTTC.

This clonotype was detected only a few times. The chain recombines TRBV6-2 or TRBV6-3 with TRBJ2-7, with no clear D. Trimming took off 6 bases at V and 3 bases at J, with 12 bases between the two ends. The CDR3 has 13 residues. Germline V gene lookup returns CDR1 MNHEY and CDR2 SVGEGT. CDR3 sequence: CASRGIPLYEQYF. DNA for the CDR3: TGTGCCAGCAGGGGTATACCCCTCTACGAGCAGTACTTC.

This clonotype was seen ten or more times. The chain joins TRBV4-1 to TRBJ2-7; TRBD2 is a possible D gene (7 bases). The CDR3 covers 17 residues. Per the germline V gene, CDR1 is MGHRA and CDR2 is YSYEKL. Deletions cut 2 bases from V and 1 base from J, with 18 bases between. CDR3 coding DNA: TGCGCCAGCAGCCAATCGAAGTTAGGGGGGGCTTCCTACGAGCAGTACTTC. It codes for CASSQSKLGGASYEQYF.

The V and J genes are TRBV29-1 and TRBJ2-3; D is undetermined. The CDR3 runs 14 residues. V shed 2 bases and J shed 0 bases, with 9 bases lying between them. Germline assignment: CDR1 SQVTM and CDR2 ANQGSEA. DNA for the CDR3: TGCAGCGTTGAATCTAGTTCCAGCACAGATACGCAGTATTTT. It translates to CSVESSSSTDTQYF.

This clonotype was recorded only once. V and J are TRBV18 and TRBJ2-5; 7 positions match TRBD2. CDR3 length: 15 residues. Germline CDR1 is KGHSH and CDR2 is LQKENI. Losses at the gene ends were 3 bases for V and 3 bases for J; bases not matched to a gene: 7. For the CDR3, the DNA is TGTGCCAGCTCACCCACGGGAGGTACCAAAGAGACCCAGTACTTC. This codes for CASSPTGGTKETQYF.

On this clonotype: Mismatch with germline at one junction end may stem from a read error. The J gene is TRBJ2-1, the V gene TRBV5-1, with TRBD1 identical over 9 bases. The CDR3 extends over 16 amino acids. CDR1 is SGHRS and CDR2 is YFSETQ in the germline V gene. CDR3 loop: CTSSLPPGQGHNEQFF. In nucleotides, the CDR3 is TGCACCAGCAGCTTGCCACCGGGACAGGGCCACAATGAGCAGTTCTTC.

Here the CDR3 reads CASSGVAQSYGYTF. The CDR3 DNA sequence: TGTGCCAGCAGCGGTGTAGCGCAAAGCTATGGCTACACCTTC. This rearrangement joins TRBV5-6 to TRBJ1-2; no definite D call. Germline CDR1 SGHDT, CDR2 YYEEEE. The CDR3 has 14 residues. The ends were cut back, 4 bases at V and 4 bases at J, with 14 bases in the middle.

This clonotype has ten or more counts. This chain uses TRBV29-1 with TRBJ2-3; no clear D gene. This CDR3 region has 11 residues. Trimming left V 5 bases short and J 0 bases short, with 3 bases between. CDR1 SQVTM and CDR2 ANQGSEA come from the germline V gene. CDR3 region: CSVCSTDTQYF. In DNA form, the CDR3 reads TGCAGCGTTTGTAGCACAGATACGCAGTATTTT.

This clonotype occurred once. This chain links TRBV29-1 with TRBJ2-1, with D maybe TRBD1 (6 bases). Trimming took 4 bases from V and 5 from J, leaving 15 bases between them. Per the germline V gene, CDR1 is SQVTM and CDR2 is ANQGSEA. This CDR3 is built from 14 residues. CDR3 amino acids: CSVASRGRNNEQFF. For the CDR3, the DNA is TGCAGCGTTGCATCCAGGGGTCGGAACAATGAGCAGTTCTTC.

This clonotype occurred a few times. The chain is built from TRBV4-3 and TRBJ2-3, with D hard to call. The germline CDR1 and CDR2 sequences are LGHNA and YSLEER. The CDR3 spans 14 residues. Trimming removed 1 base at V and 2 bases at J, with 7 bases between. This CDR3 is CASSQAGHTDTQYF. DNA for the CDR3: TGCGCCAGCAGCCAAGCGGGCCACACAGATACGCAGTATTTT.

The V call is TRBV7-2, the J call TRBJ2-7; weak D call: TRBD2 (6 bases). Trimming shortened V by 3 bases and J by 5 bases, and 17 bases separated the two germline ends. CDR3 length equals 15 residues. Germline assignment: CDR1 SGHTA and CDR2 FQGNSA. CDR3 DNA: TGTGCCAGCAGCTTGGAAATAGCCAGGGAGGACGAGCAGTACTTC. Its protein product is CASSLEIAREDEQYF.

This clonotype was counted only a few times. This chain uses TRBV4-2 with TRBJ1-1; 8 nucleotides line up with TRBD1. The length of the CDR3 is 15 residues. V was pared by 2 bases and J by 5 bases, with 7 bases of the junction left unmatched. CDR1 is LGHNA and CDR2 is YNFKEQ in the germline V gene. The CDR3 sequence is CASSQKDREKTEAFF. The CDR3 DNA reads as TGTGCCAGCAGCCAAAAGGACAGGGAGAAGACTGAAGCTTTCTTT.

On this clonotype: The junction departs from the called germline gene at one end, perhaps through a read error. The V and J genes are TRBV7-7 and TRBJ2-4, with D tentatively TRBD1 (5 bases). The better agreement between TRBJ2-7 and the DNA end casts doubt on the J call. The CDR3 is made up of 13 amino acids. CDR1 and CDR2 (germline): SSHAT, FNYEAQ (reference sequence). As DNA, the CDR3 is TGTGCTAGCAGCTTGCAGGACAACTACGAGCAGTACTTC. Protein product: CASSLQDNYEQYF.

This clonotype showed up just a few times. The genes are TRBV7-2 and TRBJ1-2; perhaps TRBD1 as D (6 bases). The CDR3 spans 14 residues. Trimming cost V 5 bases and J 4 bases, with 14 bases left between them. Germline values: CDR1 SGHTA, CDR2 FQGNSA. The CDR3 loop is CASSPQGQGYGYTF. The CDR3 coding sequence is TGTGCCAGCAGCCCCCAGGGGCAGGGCTATGGCTACACCTTC.

This clonotype was seen many times. The chain joins TRBV12-3 or TRBV12-4 to TRBJ2-3; D is undetermined. This CDR3 comprises 13 residues. V was pared by 2 bases and J by 7 bases, with 10 bases between. The CDR3 here is CASSLLEQNTQYF. The CDR3 DNA sequence: TGTGCCAGCAGTTTATTAGAGCAGAATACGCAGTATTTT.

Concerning this clonotype: One end of the junction does not line up with germline, which may come from a read error. This chain uses TRBV3-1 with TRBJ2-5, with 9 nucleotides matching TRBD1. Germline CDR1 and CDR2: LGHDT and YNNKEL (reference sequence). The length of the CDR3 is 15 residues. The CDR3 nucleotides are TGTGCCCGCAGCCAAGGGACAGGGAAACACAATGAGCAGTACTTC. Protein: CARSQGTGKHNEQYF.

The CDR3 is CASSHRDSYCEQYF. In DNA form, the CDR3 reads TGTGCCAGCAGCCACCGGGACTCCTACTGCGAGCAGTACTTC. The gene calls are TRBV5-6 and TRBJ2-1, with D perhaps matching TRBD2 (6 bases). Matching the DNA end better, TRBJ2-7 makes the J call doubtful. Germline V CDR1 and CDR2: SGHDT, YYEEEE. This CDR3 contains 14 residues.

The rearrangement uses TRBV5-5 and TRBJ1-1; 10 positions match TRBD1. The V and J ends lost 3 bases and 4 bases, in that order; junction bases with no gene match: 6. This CDR3 has 15 amino acids. In germline, CDR1 is SGHKS, CDR2 YYEKEE (reference sequence). The CDR3 loop is CASSSNRDRGTEAFF. CDR3 DNA sequence: TGTGCCAGCAGCTCCAACAGGGACAGGGGCACTGAAGCTTTCTTT.

The chain combines TRBV13 with TRBJ2-1, with D maybe TRBD1 (6 bases). Trimming shortened V by 2 bases and J by 5 bases, and 7 bases separated the two germline ends. CDR1 and CDR2 (germline): PRHDT, FYEKMQ (reference sequence). The CDR3 runs to 13 residues. CDR3 region: CASSLQGNNEQFF. DNA of the CDR3: TGTGCCAGCAGCTTACAGGGGAACAATGAGCAGTTCTTC.

V gene TRBV9 combines with J gene TRBJ2-1; 12 bases agree with TRBD2. CDR1 and CDR2 from the germline V gene are SGDLS and YYNGEE. This CDR3 comprises 18 residues. With 4 bases clipped from V and 2 bases from J, the junction kept 10 bases outside the gene matches. The CDR3 loop is CASSMRTSGVQAYNEQFF. CDR3 sequence (DNA): TGTGCCAGCAGCATGAGGACTAGCGGGGTTCAGGCCTACAATGAGCAGTTCTTC. The full variable domain, with the rest looked up from reference TRBV9 and TRBJ2-1, is DSGVTQTPKHLITATGQRVTLRCSPRSGDLSVYWYQQSLDQGLQFLIQYYNGEERAKGNILERFSAQQFPDLHSELNLSSLELGDSALYFCASSMRTSGVQAYNEQFFGPGTRLTVL.